The subject of this entry is one TCR beta chain. CDR3 length: 11 residues. Germline V gene data show CDR1 as DFQATT and CDR2 as SNEGSKA (reference sequence). The V and J ends lost 3 bases and 4 bases respectively, with 6 bases between them. The data belong to a study of identical twins. MiXCR was run by TCRdb on the 5' RACE reads, yielding one entry per CDR3 protein. The sample shows some 790,000 distinct CDR3 sequences, about 18% of them seen only once. The same specimen was also included in a second study, on T cells expressing NK-cell markers. That study reports: Out of eight donors sequenced, seven tested HCMV-seropositive and the remaining one seronegative. In several experiments, sorting was restricted to alpha-beta TCR T cells by an anti-gamma-delta TCR antibody. Leadership of the CD3+CD56-NKG2C+ fraction also belonged to these clonotypes in a handful of donors. HCMV specificity of the expanded NKG2C+ T cell clones stayed unclear.

The receptor comes from a woman under 30 in good health. Sequencing was carried out using PBMCs. V and J are TRBV20-1 and TRBJ1-2, with D hard to call. Here the CDR3 reads CSASLSYGYTF. In DNA form, the CDR3 reads TGCAGTGCTAGTCTGTCCTATGGCTACACCTTC.